The next 7 T cell receptor beta chains were all read from a single sample in a study of shared T cell receptors in the human thymus. Profiled with immunoSEQ multiplex PCR; TCRdb holds only in-frame clones, not every one. The table shows roughly 560,000 clones, with around three quarters occurring only once. This sample also appeared in a second study, on human thymus T cells.

The sample consisted of thymocytes. The receptors here all came from a boy in the first two years of life with a congenital heart defect.

This clone appeared a few times. This rearrangement joins TRBV29-1 to TRBJ2-1; 10 bases match TRBD2. From germline, CDR1 is SQVTM and CDR2 ANQGSEA. With V trimmed by 4 bases and J by 7 bases, 13 bases remained unmatched. The CDR3 has 16 residues. The CDR3: CSVASGSWFAGNEQFF. CDR3 DNA: TGCAGCGTTGCTAGCGGGAGCTGGTTTGCTGGAAATGAGCAGTTCTTC.

CDR3 in DNA: TGTGCCAGCAGCGCGCGACTTACCTATGGCTACACCTTC. It encodes CASSARLTYGYTF. The V and J genes are TRBV7-2 and TRBJ1-2; D is unclear. V lost 5 bases, J lost 4 bases, and 11 bases lay in between. The CDR3 contains 13 residues. Germline CDR1 and CDR2: SGHTA and FQGNSA. Full variable domain (rest looked up from reference TRBV7-2 and TRBJ1-2): GAGVSQSPSNKVTEKGKDVELRCDPISGHTALYWYRQSLGQGLEFLIYFQGNSAPDKSGLPSDRFSAERTGGSVSTLTIQRTQQEDSAVYLCASSARLTYGYTFGSGTRLTVV.

Here the CDR3 reads CASKRASGNEQFF. CDR3 sequence (DNA): TGCGCCAGCAAAAGGGCTAGCGGGAATGAGCAGTTCTTC. V gene TRBV5-1 combines with J gene TRBJ2-1, with 8 bases fitting TRBD2. Germline CDR1 SGHRS, CDR2 YFSETQ. This CDR3 comprises 13 residues. V trimming: 6 bases; J trimming: 7 bases; junction bases outside the gene matches: 6.

The chain recombines TRBV11-2 with TRBJ2-1, with 11 nucleotides matching TRBD2. From germline, CDR1 is SGHAT and CDR2 FQNNGV. The J segment lost 6 bases and the V segment lost 0 bases, leaving 16 bases of the junction unmatched. The CDR3 totals 20 residues. The CDR3 coding sequence is TGTGCCAGCAGCTTAGACGGTAATAGCGGGAGGGCCGTGTTTTGCAATGAGCAGTTCTTC. It translates to CASSLDGNSGRAVFCNEQFF.

The chain's CDR3 is CASATRGFPQHF. The CDR3 coding sequence is TGTGCCAGCGCCACCCGGGGGTTTCCCCAGCATTTT. V is TRBV19 and J is TRBJ1-5; tentative D call: TRBD1 (5 bases). The CDR3 is made up of 12 amino acids. V was shortened by 9 bases and J by 10 bases, with 16 bases between the two germline ends. Germline V gene sequence: CDR1 LNHDA, CDR2 SQIVND (reference sequence).

V gene TRBV5-1 combines with J gene TRBJ1-5; the D is unclear. Germline CDR1 reads SGHRS; CDR2 reads YFSETQ. The CDR3 sequence is 13 residues long. With 5 bases removed from V and 2 bases from J, the gap between germline ends came to 8 bases. The CDR3: CASRAGGNQPQHF. The CDR3 bases are TGCGCCAGCAGGGCGGGAGGCAATCAGCCCCAGCATTTT.

The chain is built from TRBV29-1 and TRBJ2-6; TRBD2 agrees at 7 bases. Germline V gene sequence: CDR1 SQVTM, CDR2 ANQGSEA. Germline trimming cut 7 bases from V and 0 bases from J; bases unmatched to any gene: 9. The CDR3 spans 16 residues. Written as DNA, the CDR3 is TGCAGCGCCACGGGGGGAGAGGACTCTGGGGCCAACGTCCTGACTTTC. Residues: CSATGGEDSGANVLTF. Full variable domain (remainder filled in from reference TRBV29-1 and TRBJ2-6): SAVISQKPSRDICQRGTSLTIQCQVDSQVTMMFWYRQQPGQSLTLIATANQGSEATYESGFVIDKFPISRPNLTFSTLTVSNMSPEDSSIYLCSATGGEDSGANVLTFGAGSRLTVL.